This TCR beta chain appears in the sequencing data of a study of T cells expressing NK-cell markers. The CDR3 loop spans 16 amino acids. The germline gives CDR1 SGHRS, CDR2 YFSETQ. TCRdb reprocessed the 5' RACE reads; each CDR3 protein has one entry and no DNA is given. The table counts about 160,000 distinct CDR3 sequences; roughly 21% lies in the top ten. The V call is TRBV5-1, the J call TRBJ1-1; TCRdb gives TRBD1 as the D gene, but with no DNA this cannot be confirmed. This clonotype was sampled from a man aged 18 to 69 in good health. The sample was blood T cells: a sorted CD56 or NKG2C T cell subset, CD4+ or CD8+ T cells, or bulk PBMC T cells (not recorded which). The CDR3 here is CASSSELGPTNTEAFF.